Below are 9 T cell receptor beta chains sequenced from a single sample in a study of CD4 T cells in relation to SARS-CoV-2 and coronaviruses. Unexposed donor CD4+ T cells date from 2011-2018, before the COVID-19 pandemic. Repertoires were generated with immunoSEQ multiplex PCR, while TCRdb's copy carries only in-frame clones and drops some. The data show about 68,000 clones, over 85% seen once. Sequenced input: naive CD4+ T cells from PBMCs. Subset here: naive CD4+ T cells isolated by negative enrichment. These receptors all stem from a human donor in good health.

The gene calls are TRBV7-2 and TRBJ2-7; D not resolved. Germline assignment: CDR1 SGHTA and CDR2 FQGNSA. The V and J ends lost 5 bases and 3 bases respectively, with 17 bases between them. CDR3 length: 15 amino acids. As DNA, the CDR3 is TGTGCCAGCAGCACCCACCCGGGCAGAAACTACGAGCAGTACTTC. Amino acid sequence: CASSTHPGRNYEQYF.

The chain employs TRBV6-5 and TRBJ1-2; D not resolved. V was pared by 2 bases and J by 2 bases, with 15 bases between. Germline CDR1 and CDR2: MNHEY and SVGAGI. The CDR3 loop spans 16 amino acids. CDR3 sequence reads: CASSYTPTRANYGYTF. CDR3 DNA sequence: TGTGCCAGCAGTTACACACCAACCCGCGCGAACTATGGCTACACCTTC.

The V and J genes are TRBV30 and TRBJ2-2; 8 bases map to TRBD2. In germline, CDR1 is GTSNPN, CDR2 SVGIG (reference sequence). The CDR3 spans 15 residues. The junction had 0 bases not matched to a gene; V was cut back by 0 bases and J by 0 bases. DNA of the CDR3: TGTGCCTGGAGTGTAGCGGGGGCGAACACCGGGGAGCTGTTTTTT. Its protein is CAWSVAGANTGELFF.

V gene TRBV10-1 combines with J gene TRBJ2-1; D is perhaps TRBD2 (5 bases). Looked up from germline, CDR1 is WNHNN and CDR2 is SYGVQD (reference sequence). Trimming cost V 2 bases and J 10 bases, with 12 bases left between them. The CDR3 has 13 residues. In nucleotides, the CDR3 is TGCGCCAGCAGTGAGCCGGCGGGTATAGAGCAGTTCTTC. This encodes CASSEPAGIEQFF.

The V and J genes are TRBV5-1 and TRBJ2-1; D gene unclear. This CDR3 contains 15 residues. CDR1 is SGHRS, CDR2 YFSETQ, per germline. V was clipped by 7 bases and J by 7 bases, with 21 bases between them. The CDR3 DNA reads as TGCGCCAGCCACCCCGAGGCTATCCTCGGAAATGAGCAGTTCTTC. Amino acids: CASHPEAILGNEQFF.

This clone has more than one count but fewer than ten. This chain uses TRBV5-1 with TRBJ1-6, with 9 nucleotides matching TRBD1. CDR3 length: 18 amino acids. CDR1 SGHRS and CDR2 YFSETQ come from the germline V gene. J gave up 2 bases and V 5 bases, and 11 bases lay outside the gene matches. The CDR3 loop is CASRLTGQGHTYNSPLHF. CDR3 nucleotides: TGCGCCAGCAGATTAACCGGACAGGGGCATACCTATAATTCACCCCTCCACTTT.

The genes are TRBV3-1 (or the pseudogene TRBV3-2) and TRBJ2-1; D remains ambiguous. There are 16 residues in the CDR3. V lost 2 bases to trimming and J lost 4 bases, with 15 bases between them. Germline lookup yields CDR1 LGHDT and CDR2 YNNKEL (reference sequence). CDR3 in DNA: TGTGCCAGCAGCCAATATTACGGCGGTGGGTACAATGAGCAGTTCTTC. Translation: CASSQYYGGGYNEQFF.

V and J are TRBV7-3 and TRBJ2-7; D is perhaps TRBD1 or TRBD2 (5 bases each). The CDR3 runs to 14 residues. The germline V and J ends were trimmed by 2 bases and 4 bases, with 12 bases remaining between them. CDR1 and CDR2 (germline): SGHTA, FQGTGA. The CDR3 here is CASSLDGGSYEQYF. The CDR3 nucleotides are TGTGCCAGCAGCTTAGATGGGGGATCGTACGAGCAGTACTTC. Drawing the rest from reference TRBV7-3 and TRBJ2-7, the complete variable domain is GAGVSQTPSNKVTEKGKYVELRCDPISGHTALYWYRQSLGQGPEFLIYFQGTGAADDSGLPNDRFFAVRPEGSVSTLKIQRTERGDSAVYLCASSLDGGSYEQYFGPGTRLTVT.

This sequence joins TRBV5-1 and TRBJ2-5, with a weak D call TRBD1 (6 bases). Deletions cut 4 bases from V and 1 base from J, with 11 bases between. Germline-derived CDR1 and CDR2 are SGHRS and YFSETQ. The CDR3 contains 14 residues. The CDR3 region has the DNA TGCGCCAGCAGCCCAATGGACAGCCAAGAGACCCAGTACTTC. Translation: CASSPMDSQETQYF.